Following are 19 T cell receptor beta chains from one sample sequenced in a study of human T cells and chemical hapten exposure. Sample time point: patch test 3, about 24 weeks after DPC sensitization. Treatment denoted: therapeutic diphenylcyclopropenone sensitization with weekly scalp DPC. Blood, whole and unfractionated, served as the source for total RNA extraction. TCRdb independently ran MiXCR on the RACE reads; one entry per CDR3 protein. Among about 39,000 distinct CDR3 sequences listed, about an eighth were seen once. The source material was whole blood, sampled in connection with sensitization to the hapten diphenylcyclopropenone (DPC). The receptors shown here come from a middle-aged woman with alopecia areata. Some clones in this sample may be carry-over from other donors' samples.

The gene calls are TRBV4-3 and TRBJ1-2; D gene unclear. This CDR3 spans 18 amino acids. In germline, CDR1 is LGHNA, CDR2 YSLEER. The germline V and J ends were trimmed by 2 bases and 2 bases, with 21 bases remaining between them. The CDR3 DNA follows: TGCGCCAGCAGCCAATCCAACTTCCAGGTGGAGAGAAACTATGGCTACACCTTC. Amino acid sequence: CASSQSNFQVERNYGYTF.

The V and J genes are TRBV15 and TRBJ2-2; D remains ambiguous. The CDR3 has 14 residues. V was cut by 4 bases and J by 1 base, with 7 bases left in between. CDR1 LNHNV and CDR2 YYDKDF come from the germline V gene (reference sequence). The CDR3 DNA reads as TGTGCCACCAGCAATATGAGGAACACCGGGGAGCTGTTTTTT. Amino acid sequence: CATSNMRNTGELFF.

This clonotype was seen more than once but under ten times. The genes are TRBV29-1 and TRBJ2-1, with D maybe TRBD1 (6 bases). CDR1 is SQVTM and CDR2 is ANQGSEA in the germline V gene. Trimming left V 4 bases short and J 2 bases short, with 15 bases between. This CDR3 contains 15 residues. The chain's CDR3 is CSVASYGTTYNEQFF. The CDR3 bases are TGCAGCGTTGCCTCTTACGGGACAACCTACAATGAGCAGTTCTTC.

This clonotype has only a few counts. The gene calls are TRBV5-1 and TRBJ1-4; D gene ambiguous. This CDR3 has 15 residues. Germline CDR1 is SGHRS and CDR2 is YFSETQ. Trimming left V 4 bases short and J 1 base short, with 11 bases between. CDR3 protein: CASSPTGRTNEKLFF. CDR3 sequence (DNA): TGCGCCAGCAGCCCAACGGGCCGAACTAATGAAAAACTGTTTTTT.

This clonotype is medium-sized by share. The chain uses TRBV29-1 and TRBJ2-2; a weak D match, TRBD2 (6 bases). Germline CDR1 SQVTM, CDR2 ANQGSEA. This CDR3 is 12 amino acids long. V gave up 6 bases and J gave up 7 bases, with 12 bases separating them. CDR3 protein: CSVPGLLGELFF. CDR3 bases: TGCAGCGTCCCGGGACTTCTCGGGGAGCTGTTTTTT.

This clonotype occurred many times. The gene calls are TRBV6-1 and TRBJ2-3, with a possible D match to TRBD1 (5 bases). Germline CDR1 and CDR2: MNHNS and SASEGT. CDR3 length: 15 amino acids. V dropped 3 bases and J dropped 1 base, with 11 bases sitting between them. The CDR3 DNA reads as TGTGCCAGCAGTGAGGGCGGACACCGCACAGATACGCAGTATTTT. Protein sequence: CASSEGGHRTDTQYF.

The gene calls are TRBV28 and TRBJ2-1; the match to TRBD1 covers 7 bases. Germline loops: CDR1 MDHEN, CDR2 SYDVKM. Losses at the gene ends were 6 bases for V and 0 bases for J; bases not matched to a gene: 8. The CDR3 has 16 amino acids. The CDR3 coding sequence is TGTGCCAGCAGCCCACCGGGACAGTTCTCCTACAATGAGCAGTTCTTC. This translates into CASSPPGQFSYNEQFF.

Written as DNA, the CDR3 is TGCGCCAGCAGCCAAGCGGCAGGGCAGGCGTATGGCTACACCTTC. Protein sequence: CASSQAAGQAYGYTF. This chain connects TRBV4-1 to TRBJ1-2; TRBD1 might be the D (5 bases). Trimming removed 1 base from V and 5 bases from J, with 14 bases in between. CDR1 and CDR2 from the germline V gene are MGHRA and YSYEKL. The CDR3 contains 15 residues.

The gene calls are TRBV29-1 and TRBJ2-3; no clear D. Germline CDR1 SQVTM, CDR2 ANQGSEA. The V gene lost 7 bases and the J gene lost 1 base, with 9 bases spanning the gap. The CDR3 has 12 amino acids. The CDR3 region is CSATRGTDTQYF. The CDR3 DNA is TGCAGCGCAACCCGCGGCACAGATACGCAGTATTTT.

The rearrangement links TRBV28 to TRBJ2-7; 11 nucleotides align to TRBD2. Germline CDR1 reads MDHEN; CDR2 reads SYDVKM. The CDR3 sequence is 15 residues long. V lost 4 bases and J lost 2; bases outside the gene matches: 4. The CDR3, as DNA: TGTGCCAGCAGTTCGACTAGCGGGGTTACCTACGAGCAGTACTTC. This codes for CASSSTSGVTYEQYF. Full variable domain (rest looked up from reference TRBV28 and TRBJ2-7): DVKVTQSSRYLVKRTGEKVFLECVQDMDHENMFWYRQDPGLGLRLIYFSYDVKMKEKGDIPEGYSVSREKKERFSLILESASTNQTSMYLCASSSTSGVTYEQYFGPGTRLTVT.

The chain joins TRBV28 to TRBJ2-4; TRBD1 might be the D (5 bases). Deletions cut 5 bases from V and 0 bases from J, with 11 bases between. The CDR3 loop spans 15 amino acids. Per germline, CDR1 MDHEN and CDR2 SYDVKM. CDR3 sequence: CASSTQGLAKNIQYF. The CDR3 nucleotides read TGTGCCAGCAGTACGCAGGGTTTAGCCAAAAACATTCAGTACTTC.

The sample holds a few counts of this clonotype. The CDR3 bases are TGTGCCAGCAGTTTAGGGGAACTCCAGGGTGAGCCCCAGCATTTT. The encoded protein is CASSLGELQGEPQHF. V gene TRBV28 combines with J gene TRBJ1-5; perhaps TRBD1 as D (5 bases). Deletions cut 2 bases from V and 8 bases from J, with 16 bases between. Germline V CDR1 and CDR2: MDHEN, SYDVKM. The CDR3 is 15 residues long.

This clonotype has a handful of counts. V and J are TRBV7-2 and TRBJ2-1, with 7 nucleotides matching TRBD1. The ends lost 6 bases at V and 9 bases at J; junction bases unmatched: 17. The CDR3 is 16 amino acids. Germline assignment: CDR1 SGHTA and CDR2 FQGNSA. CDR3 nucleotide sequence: TGTGCCAGCAGTACTTACCTAGGGACAGAGAGGGGTGAGCAGTTCTTC. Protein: CASSTYLGTERGEQFF.

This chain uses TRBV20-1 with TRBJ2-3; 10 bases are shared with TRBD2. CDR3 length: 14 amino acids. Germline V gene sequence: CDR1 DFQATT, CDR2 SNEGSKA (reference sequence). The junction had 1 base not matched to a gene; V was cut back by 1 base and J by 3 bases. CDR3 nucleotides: TGCAGTGCTAGAGTTAGCGGGAGGACAGATACGCAGTATTTT. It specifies CSARVSGRTDTQYF.

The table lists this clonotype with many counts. The DNA of the CDR3 is TGTGCCAGCAGTTTCACGGACAGACTACGACCCCTCCACTTT. Encoded protein: CASSFTDRLRPLHF. The V gene is TRBV28, the J gene TRBJ1-6; D may be TRBD1 (6 bases). CDR1 MDHEN and CDR2 SYDVKM come from the germline V gene. Trimming left V 3 bases short and J 12 bases short, with 15 bases between. The CDR3 runs to 14 residues.

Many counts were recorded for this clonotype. CDR3 residues: CASSQTPGQGASPSNQPQHF. In DNA form, the CDR3 reads TGCGCCAGCAGCCAAACCCCCGGACAGGGGGCGTCCCCTAGCAATCAGCCCCAGCATTTT. V usage is TRBV4-1 and J usage is TRBJ1-5; the match to TRBD1 covers 11 bases. Germline values: CDR1 MGHRA, CDR2 YSYEKL. The CDR3 loop spans 20 amino acids. Trimming at V came to 2 bases and at J to 0 bases, leaving 12 bases not matched to a gene.

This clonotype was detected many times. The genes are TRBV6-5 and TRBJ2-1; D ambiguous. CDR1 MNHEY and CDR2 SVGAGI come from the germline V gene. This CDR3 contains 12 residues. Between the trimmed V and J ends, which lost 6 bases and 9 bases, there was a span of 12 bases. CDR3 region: CASRSLKGEQFF. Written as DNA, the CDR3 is TGTGCCAGCAGGTCCCTGAAGGGTGAGCAGTTCTTC.

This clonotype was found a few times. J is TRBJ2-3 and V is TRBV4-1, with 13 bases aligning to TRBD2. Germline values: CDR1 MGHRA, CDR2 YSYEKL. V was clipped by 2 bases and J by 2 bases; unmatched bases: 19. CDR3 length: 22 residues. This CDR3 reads CASSQPPVGLAGPQGHTDTQYF. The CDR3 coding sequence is TGCGCCAGCAGCCAACCCCCGGTGGGACTAGCGGGGCCTCAAGGACACACAGATACGCAGTATTTT.

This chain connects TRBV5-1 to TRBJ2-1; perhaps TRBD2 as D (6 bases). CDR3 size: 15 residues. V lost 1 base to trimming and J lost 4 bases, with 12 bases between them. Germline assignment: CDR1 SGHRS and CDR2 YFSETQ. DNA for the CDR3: TGCGCCAGCAGCTTGATGGGACTCCCTTACAATGAGCAGTTCTTC. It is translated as CASSLMGLPYNEQFF.